A selection of T cell receptor beta chains follows, all from one sample in a study of blood T cell repertoires in COVID-19. Assay: immunoSEQ multiplex PCR; the TCRdb copy retains only in-frame clones and omits some. This sample has roughly 250,000 clones, with approximately 83% found just once. The sample taken for sequencing was PBMCs or T cells enriched from blood (not recorded which). These receptors were taken from a woman aged 25 to 39 who had recovered from COVID-19. Both conserved end residues are part of each CDR3. The order of the fields is J gene, clone size, D gene, V gene, CDR3 DNA, CDR3 protein. A D gene is named only where the DNA matches it firmly. Clone size appears in some rows only: once, few, many, or a class for an expanded clone.

J: TRBJ1-4; size: few; D: TRBD1; V: TRBV28; DNA: TGTGCCAGCAGTTTGGGGACAGGGTCTGAAAAACTGTTTTTT; CDR3: CASSLGTGSEKLFF
J: TRBJ2-7; size: -; D: TRBD1; V: TRBV14; DNA: TGTGCCAGCAGCCAAGGCCTCGCAGGGGGCTACGAGCAGTACTTC; CDR3: CASSQGLAGGYEQYF
J: TRBJ2-1; size: once; D: -; V: TRBV20-1; DNA: TGCAGTGGTGGCGGGGACAATGAGCAGTTCTTC; CDR3: CSGGGDNEQFF
J: TRBJ2-3; size: -; D: TRBD2; V: TRBV3-1/TRBV3-2; DNA: TGTGCCAGCAGCCGGACGCCGGGACTAGGGCCAGATACGCAGTATTTT; CDR3: CASSRTPGLGPDTQYF
J: TRBJ2-6; size: -; D: TRBD2; V: TRBV5-1; DNA: TGCGCCAGCAGCTTGATGGGGAGGGGCTCTGGGGCCAACGTCCTGACTTTC; CDR3: CASSLMGRGSGANVLTF
J: TRBJ2-3; size: -; D: TRBD1; V: TRBV2; DNA: TGTGCCAGCAGTATCGACAGGGCGCGAGCAGATACGCAGTATTTT; CDR3: CASSIDRARADTQYF
J: TRBJ1-2; size: -; D: TRBD1; V: TRBV10-2; DNA: TGCGCCAGCAGTCCCGGGACAGGGGGCGCCGGCTATGGCTACACCTTC; CDR3: CASSPGTGGAGYGYTF
J: TRBJ1-6; size: -; D: -; V: TRBV30; DNA: TGTGCCTGGAGTGCCGAAAGGGGTACTCGGTATTCACCCCTCCACTTT; CDR3: CAWSAERGTRYSPLHF
J: TRBJ1-2; size: once; D: -; V: TRBV7-8; DNA: TGTGCCAGCAGCTTAGGGGGAGCCGCTTTTGGGGATGGCTACACCTTC; CDR3: CASSLGGAAFGDGYTF
J: TRBJ2-7; size: -; D: TRBD1; V: TRBV27; DNA: TGTGCCAGCAGTCTTCGGGACAGGGCCTACGAGCAGTACTTC; CDR3: CASSLRDRAYEQYF
J: TRBJ1-6; size: -; D: TRBD1; V: TRBV28; DNA: TGTGCCAGCAGTTCAGCCCGGGACAGGCCGACAAATTCACCCCTCCACTTT; CDR3: CASSSARDRPTNSPLHF
J: TRBJ2-1; size: -; D: TRBD2; V: TRBV7-8; DNA: TGTGCCAGCAGCTTAGCGCCGAGGACTAGCGGAAATGAGCAGTTCTTC; CDR3: CASSLAPRTSGNEQFF
J: TRBJ1-1; size: -; D: -; V: TRBV29-1; DNA: TGCAGCGTAAGAGGGATTTTGGTCACTGAAGCTTTCTTT; CDR3: CSVRGILVTEAFF
J: TRBJ1-1; size: -; D: TRBD1; V: TRBV6-1; DNA: TGTGCCAGCAGTGATCTACAGGGGGTCACTGAAGCTTTCTTT; CDR3: CASSDLQGVTEAFF
J: TRBJ2-5; size: -; D: -; V: TRBV12-5; DNA: TGTGCTAGTAGTTTGCAGGGTATGGCAGGAGAGACCCAGTACTTC; CDR3: CASSLQGMAGETQYF
J: TRBJ1-6; size: -; D: -; V: TRBV3-1/TRBV3-2; DNA: TGTGCCAGCAGCCCCTTGGAGTCTAATTCACCCCTCCACTTT; CDR3: CASSPLESNSPLHF
J: TRBJ1-2; size: -; D: -; V: TRBV4-2; DNA: TGTGCCAGCAGCCAAGCGGGTGCAGGGAGGGGGGATGGCTACACCTTC; CDR3: CASSQAGAGRGDGYTF
J: TRBJ2-7; size: -; D: -; V: TRBV3-1/TRBV3-2; DNA: TGTGCCAGCAGCCAGGTAAGGGGGAGCGACGAGCAGTACTTC; CDR3: CASSQVRGSDEQYF
J: TRBJ1-5; size: -; D: TRBD1; V: TRBV2; DNA: TGTGCCAGCAGTGATGACTGGGACAGGGGGCGAGCCCAGCATTTT; CDR3: CASSDDWDRGRAQHF
J: TRBJ1-4; size: -; D: -; V: TRBV12-3/TRBV12-4; DNA: TGTGCCAGCGGTGGCAGCGGTAATGAAAAACTGTTTTTT; CDR3: CASGGSGNEKLFF
J: TRBJ1-6; size: -; D: -; V: TRBV27; DNA: TGTGCCAGCACAAAGGACTTCTTAATGCCCCTCCACTTT; CDR3: CASTKDFLMPLHF
J: TRBJ2-1; size: -; D: -; V: TRBV7-8; DNA: TGTGCCAGCAGCTTAATTCGGGGAGCAGGCAATGAGCAGTTCTTC; CDR3: CASSLIRGAGNEQFF
J: TRBJ1-1; size: few; D: -; V: TRBV7-9; DNA: TGTGCCAGCAGCTTAAGAGACAGCGCGAACACTGAAGCTTTCTTT; CDR3: CASSLRDSANTEAFF
J: TRBJ1-6; size: -; D: -; V: TRBV27; DNA: TGTGCCAGCGGGAGGAATAATTCACCCCTCCACTTT; CDR3: CASGRNNSPLHF
J: TRBJ1-2; size: -; D: -; V: TRBV6-5; DNA: TGTGCCAGCAGGCTACAGGGTCCCCCTAACTATGGCTACACCTTC; CDR3: CASRLQGPPNYGYTF
J: TRBJ2-7; size: -; D: TRBD2; V: TRBV18; DNA: TGTGCCAGCTCATCGCGACTAGCGGGGACCTACGAGCAGTACTTC; CDR3: CASSSRLAGTYEQYF
J: TRBJ1-1; size: -; D: TRBD1; V: TRBV18; DNA: TGTGCCAGCTCACCTGGGACAGAGAACACTGAAGCTTTCTTT; CDR3: CASSPGTENTEAFF